A single sample is the source of the 8 T cell receptor beta chains below, sequenced in a study of cytomegalovirus exposure and HLA in healthy donors. The PCR had 60 Vbeta and 13 Jbeta primers. Sequencing was performed with immunoSEQ multiplex PCR; in TCRdb, only in-frame clones are kept and a portion is missing. The repertoire holds 180,000 or so clones, with about 79% as singletons. Sequenced: PBMCs. The receptors shown here come from a man aged 18 to 35 in good health and CMV-seronegative.

This clone was recorded a few times. The chain joins TRBV9 to TRBJ1-6; 8 nucleotides agree with TRBD1. CDR1 is SGDLS, CDR2 YYNGEE, per germline. Unmatched junction bases numbered 7, after V lost 3 bases and J lost 8 bases. CDR3 length: 15 residues. The CDR3, as DNA: TGTGCCAGCAGCGCAGGGGGCGCCGGGTATTCACCCCTCCACTTT. Protein product: CASSAGGAGYSPLHF.

This clone was counted once. The chain carries TRBV6-6 and TRBJ2-7, with 11 positions matching TRBD2. V dropped 6 bases and J dropped 0; count of bases not matched to a gene: 4. CDR3 length equals 15 residues. CDR1 is MNHNY, CDR2 SVGAGI, per germline (reference sequence). CDR3 in amino acids: CASRDGTSGSYEQYF. The CDR3 DNA sequence: TGTGCCAGCAGGGACGGGACTAGCGGCTCCTACGAGCAGTACTTC.

A few counts support this clone. V is TRBV19 and J is TRBJ1-5; 12 bases are shared with TRBD1. V was clipped by 1 base and J by 9 bases; unmatched bases: 4. The germline gives CDR1 LNHDA, CDR2 SQIVND (reference sequence). The length of the CDR3 is 15 residues. CDR3 region: CASSIGGTGGWPQHF. In DNA form, the CDR3 reads TGTGCCAGTAGTATAGGTGGGACAGGGGGCTGGCCCCAGCATTTT.

This chain links TRBV30 with TRBJ2-5, with TRBD2 identical over 9 bases. The germline CDR1 and CDR2 sequences are GTSNPN and SVGIG (reference sequence). Trimming cost V 0 bases and J 4 bases; bases outside gene matches: 6. The length of the CDR3 is 15 residues. DNA for the CDR3: TGTGCCTGGAGTGTACCAAGCGGGGGGACAGAGACCCAGTACTTC. This encodes CAWSVPSGGTETQYF.

The gene calls are TRBV27 and TRBJ2-7, with TRBD1 matching over 10 bases. Germline V CDR1 and CDR2: MNHEY, SMNVEV (reference sequence). CDR3 size: 15 residues. Trimming at V came to 1 base and at J to 3 bases, leaving 3 bases not matched to a gene. CDR3 loop: CASSLLGQGIYEQYF. The CDR3 region has the DNA TGTGCCAGCAGTTTATTGGGACAGGGGATCTACGAGCAGTACTTC.

V gene TRBV5-6 combines with J gene TRBJ2-3; 10 nucleotides align to TRBD1. Germline assignment: CDR1 SGHDT and CDR2 YYEEEE. Losses at the gene ends were 4 bases for V and 3 bases for J; bases not matched to a gene: 8. This CDR3 is 16 amino acids long. The CDR3 loop is CASSRGTGVRTDTQYF. CDR3 nucleotide sequence: TGTGCCAGCAGCCGGGGGACAGGGGTACGTACAGATACGCAGTATTTT.

The V and J genes are TRBV9 and TRBJ2-3; 9 bases are a match to TRBD2. CDR1 SGDLS and CDR2 YYNGEE come from the germline V gene. The ends lost 0 bases at V and 2 bases at J; junction bases unmatched: 7. The CDR3 is 17 residues long. CDR3 region: CASSVGRAGGITDTQYF. In DNA form, the CDR3 reads TGTGCCAGCAGCGTAGGGAGAGCGGGGGGAATCACAGATACGCAGTATTTT.

The chain has TRBV27 and TRBJ2-7; TRBD2 aligns across 9 bases. Germline CDR1 is MNHEY and CDR2 is SMNVEV (reference sequence). V lost 11 bases, J lost 2 bases, and 4 bases stayed unmatched. The CDR3 totals 12 residues. CDR3 DNA sequence: TGTGCCTCGCGGGGGGGACCCTACGAGCAGTACTTC. This sequence encodes CASRGGPYEQYF.